The clone carrying this T cell receptor (beta chain) was counted a few times. Expressed TCRB transcripts got sequenced, as all isolated RNA was reverse transcribed. Produced via immunoSEQ multiplex PCR; TCRdb's table is partial and in-frame only. The sample shows some 900,000 clones, 15% to 20% of them seen only once. This entry belongs to a study of beta chain features in type 1 diabetes. Germline V gene lookup returns CDR1 MNHNS and CDR2 SASEGT. V was cut by 7 bases and J by 5 bases, with 11 bases left in between. The CDR3 is 12 amino acids. Sample: naive CD4+ T cells from blood. The TCR comes from a woman aged 18-30 years in good health. The V gene is TRBV6-1, the J gene TRBJ1-2; unclear D gene. The CDR3 protein is CASKRLPYGYTF. The CDR3 DNA reads TGTGCCAGCAAGCGGCTTCCATATGGCTACACCTTC.